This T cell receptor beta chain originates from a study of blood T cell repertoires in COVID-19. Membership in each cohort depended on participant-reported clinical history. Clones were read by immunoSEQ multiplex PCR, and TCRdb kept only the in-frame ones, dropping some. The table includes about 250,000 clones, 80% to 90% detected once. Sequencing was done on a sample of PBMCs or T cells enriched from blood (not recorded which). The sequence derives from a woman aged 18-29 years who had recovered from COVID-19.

CDR3 in amino acids: CASSQAPGTGEYNEQFF. In DNA, the CDR3 is TGCGCCAGCAGTCAGGCCCCCGGGACAGGCGAGTACAATGAGCAGTTCTTC. This chain links TRBV4-1 with TRBJ2-1; 8 nucleotides line up with TRBD1. The trim removed 6 bases at V and 4 bases at J, leaving 14 bases unmatched. The germline V gene encodes CDR1 MGHRA and CDR2 YSYEKL. This CDR3 is built from 17 residues.